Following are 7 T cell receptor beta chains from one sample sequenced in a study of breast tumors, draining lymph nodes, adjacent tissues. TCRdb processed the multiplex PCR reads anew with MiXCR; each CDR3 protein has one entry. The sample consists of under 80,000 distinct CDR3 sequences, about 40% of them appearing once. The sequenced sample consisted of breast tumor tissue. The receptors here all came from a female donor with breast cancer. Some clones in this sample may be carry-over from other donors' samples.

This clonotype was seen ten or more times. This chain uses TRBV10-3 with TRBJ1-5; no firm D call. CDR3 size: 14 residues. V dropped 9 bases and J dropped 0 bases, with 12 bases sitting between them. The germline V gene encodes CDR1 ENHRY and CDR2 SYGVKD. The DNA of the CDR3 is TGTGCCATGTCGCGAGAATATAGCAATCAGCCCCAGCATTTT. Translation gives CAMSREYSNQPQHF.

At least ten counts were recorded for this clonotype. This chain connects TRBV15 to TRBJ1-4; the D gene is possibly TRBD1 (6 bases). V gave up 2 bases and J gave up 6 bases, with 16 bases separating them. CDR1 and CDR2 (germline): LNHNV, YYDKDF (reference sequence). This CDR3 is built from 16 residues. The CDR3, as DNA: TGTGCCACCAGCAGAATCAAACAGGGATATGATGAAAAACTGTTTTTT. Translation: CATSRIKQGYDEKLFF.

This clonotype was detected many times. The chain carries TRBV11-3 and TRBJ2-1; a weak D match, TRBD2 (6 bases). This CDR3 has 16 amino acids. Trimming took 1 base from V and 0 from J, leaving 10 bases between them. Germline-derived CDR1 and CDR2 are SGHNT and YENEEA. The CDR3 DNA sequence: TGTGCCAGCAGCTTAGGACTAGTTGCCTCCTACAATGAGCAGTTCTTC. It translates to CASSLGLVASYNEQFF.

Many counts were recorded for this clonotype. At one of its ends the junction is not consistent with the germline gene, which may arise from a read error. The CDR3 nucleotides are TGTGCCAGCAGCTTTACGAGGGTGCGGGGGTCCTATAATCCACCCCTCCACTTT. Protein sequence: CASSFTRVRGSYNPPLHF. The chain has TRBV7-6 and TRBJ1-6; D might be TRBD1 (5 bases). Germline CDR1 reads SGHVS; CDR2 reads FNYEAQ. The CDR3 is made up of 18 amino acids.

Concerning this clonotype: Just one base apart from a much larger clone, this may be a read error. The chain's CDR3 is CASSYLSSPWGARGNTIYF. The CDR3 DNA is TGTGCCAGCAGTTACCTTTCCTCTCCATGGGGGGCTAGGGGAAACACCATATATTTT. The chain carries TRBV6-5 and TRBJ1-3, with D perhaps TRBD1 (6 bases). This CDR3 region has 19 residues. The germline CDR1 and CDR2 sequences are MNHEY and SVGAGI. Trimming cost V 2 bases and J 4 bases, with 24 bases left between them.

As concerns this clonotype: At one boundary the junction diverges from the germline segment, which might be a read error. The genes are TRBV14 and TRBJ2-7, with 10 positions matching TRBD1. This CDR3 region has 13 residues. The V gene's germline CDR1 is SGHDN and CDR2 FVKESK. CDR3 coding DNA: TGTACCAGCAGCCAGGGACAGGGGTGGGAGCAGTACTTC. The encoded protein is CTSSQGQGWEQYF.

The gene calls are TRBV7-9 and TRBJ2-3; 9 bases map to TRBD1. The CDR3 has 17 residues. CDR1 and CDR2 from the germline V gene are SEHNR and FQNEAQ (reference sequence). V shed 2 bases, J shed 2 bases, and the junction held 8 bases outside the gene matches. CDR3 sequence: CASSLRGTGQYTDTQYF. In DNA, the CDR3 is TGTGCCAGCAGCTTACGTGGGACAGGGCAGTACACAGATACGCAGTATTTT. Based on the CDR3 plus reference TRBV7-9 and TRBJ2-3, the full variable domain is DTGVSQNPRHKITKRGQNVTFRCDPISEHNRLYWYRQTLGQGPEFLTYFQNEAQLEKSRLLSDRFSAERPKGSFSTLEIQRTEQGDSAMYLCASSLRGTGQYTDTQYFGPGTRLTVL.